This T cell receptor beta chain was found in a study of blood T cells in healthy people across ages. A second PCR, run for roughly 7 to 11 cycles, used a sample-barcoded 5' primer plus a J-beta primer mix. Using its own MiXCR run on the 5' RACE reads, TCRdb lists one record per CDR3 protein. The table shows hundreds of thousands of distinct CDR3 sequences, with roughly 50% occurring only once. This clonotype has only a few counts. The germline V gene has CDR1 KGHSH and CDR2 LQKENI. V shed 3 bases and J 0 bases; nucleotides not matched to a gene: 4. The CDR3 has 15 amino acids. Samples each yielded at least 5 micrograms of total RNA.

Sequencing was done on a sample of blood. This sequence originates from a man aged 25 to 40 in good health. The chain carries TRBV18 and TRBJ2-5; 7 nucleotides match TRBD1. The CDR3 here is CASSPRQGDQETQYF. DNA of the CDR3: TGTGCCAGCTCACCGAGACAGGGAGACCAAGAGACCCAGTACTTC.